This entry describes one T cell receptor (beta chain). This sample is part of a study of T cell responses to AZD1222 COVID-19 vaccine. The CDR3 is 14 residues long. CDR1 MNHEY and CDR2 SMNVEV come from the germline V gene (reference sequence). Trimming removed 3 bases at V and 7 bases at J, with 12 bases between. Repertoires were generated with immunoSEQ multiplex PCR, while TCRdb's copy carries only in-frame clones and drops some. The repertoire holds some 250,000 clones, with 90% to 95% as singletons. The study pooled second doses at about 4 or about 12 weeks. The material was peripheral blood, obtained 28 days after the second AZD1222 dose. This receptor was obtained from an adult who received the AZD1222 COVID-19 vaccine. The chain links TRBV27 to TRBJ2-2; TRBD2 might be the D (6 bases). The CDR3 DNA sequence: TGTGCCAGCAGTTTGGGACTCAACGGCGGGGAGCTGTTTTTT. Translated, it gives CASSLGLNGGELFF.